This paragraph covers one TCR beta chain sequence. No antigen is known for it. Each CDR3 protein gets one entry after TCRdb re-called the 5' RACE reads with MiXCR. Of 300,000 or so distinct CDR3 sequences in the sample, approximately 8% were seen once. In germline, CDR1 is KGHSH, CDR2 LQKENI. The CDR3 is 14 amino acids. V gave up 3 bases and J gave up 3 bases; unmatched junction bases: 4. This sample is part of a study of T cells after yellow fever vaccination. Findings and limits, study-wide: Repertoires sorted by FACS could include abundant clonotypes that are contaminants from the bulk population.

V gene TRBV18 combines with J gene TRBJ2-7, with 8 bases matching TRBD1. The material sequenced was CD4+ T cells sorted from PBMCs, taken 5 days after the yellow fever booster vaccination. This TCR was recovered from a man aged 18 to 35 who received the YFV17D yellow fever vaccine. The CDR3 protein is CASSPDREFYEQYF. Written as DNA, the CDR3 is TGTGCCAGCTCACCGGACAGGGAGTTCTACGAGCAGTACTTC.